These T cell receptor beta chains were read from a single sample in a study of shared clonotypes between healthy human individuals. Measured with immunoSEQ multiplex PCR; TCRdb has only the in-frame clones, and not every one. The profile shows some 630,000 clones, approximately 96% of them singletons. The sample taken for sequencing was naive CD8+ T cells sorted from blood. The source is a woman aged 30 to 39 in good health. Each CDR3 is given with its conserved first and last residue. The D gene is left open where the match is weak. Clone size appears in some rows only: once, few, many, or a class for an expanded clone.

D: TRBD2; size: NA; J: TRBJ2-1; V: TRBV27; CDR3: CASSLTSGLSYNEQFF; DNA: TGTGCCAGCAGCTTGACTAGCGGGTTATCCTACAATGAGCAGTTCTTC
D: NA; size: NA; J: TRBJ1-1; V: TRBV7-9; CDR3: CASSFGMTEAFF; DNA: TGTGCCAGCAGTTTCGGGATGACTGAAGCTTTCTTT
D: NA; size: NA; J: TRBJ2-1; V: TRBV7-9; CDR3: CASSLAVGLSNEQFF; DNA: TGTGCCAGCAGCTTAGCTGTTGGCCTCTCAAATGAGCAGTTCTTC
D: TRBD1; size: NA; J: TRBJ2-1; V: TRBV7-6; CDR3: CASSSTPGQGVFSSYNEQFF; DNA: TGTGCCAGCAGCTCCACCCCGGGACAGGGGGTGTTTTCCTCCTACAATGAGCAGTTCTTC
D: NA; size: NA; J: TRBJ2-6; V: TRBV19; CDR3: CASSISSPAYSGANVLTF; DNA: TGTGCCAGTAGTATATCCTCACCAGCCTACTCTGGGGCCAACGTCCTGACTTTC
D: NA; size: once; J: TRBJ2-5; V: TRBV10-2; CDR3: CASSDALYQETQYF; DNA: TGCGCCAGCAGTGATGCGCTGTACCAAGAGACCCAGTACTTC
D: TRBD1; size: once; J: TRBJ1-5; V: TRBV19; CDR3: CACHRGAGQPQHF; DNA: TGTGCCTGCCACAGGGGAGCAGGTCAGCCCCAGCATTTT
D: NA; size: NA; J: TRBJ2-7; V: TRBV27; CDR3: CASSLASNYEQYF; DNA: TGTGCCAGCAGTTTGGCGTCTAACTACGAGCAGTACTTC
D: TRBD2; size: NA; J: TRBJ2-1; V: TRBV7-9; CDR3: CASSVASGEYNEQFF; DNA: TGTGCCAGCAGCGTCGCTAGCGGGGAGTACAATGAGCAGTTCTTC
D: TRBD1; size: NA; J: TRBJ2-7; V: TRBV6-6; CDR3: CASSYRPGQGHEQYF; DNA: TGTGCCAGCAGTTACCGGCCGGGACAGGGACACGAGCAGTACTTC
D: TRBD1; size: NA; J: TRBJ2-7; V: TRBV7-9; CDR3: CASSPADRGDEQYF; DNA: TGTGCCAGCAGCCCCGCCGACAGGGGCGACGAGCAGTACTTC
D: NA; size: NA; J: TRBJ2-5; V: TRBV4-1; CDR3: CASSLDMEETQYF; DNA: TGCGCCAGCAGCCTTGACATGGAGGAGACCCAGTACTTC
D: NA; size: once; J: TRBJ1-6; V: TRBV6-6; CDR3: CASSDSRVDSPLHF; DNA: TGTGCCAGCAGTGACTCTCGTGTGGATTCACCCCTCCACTTT
D: NA; size: NA; J: TRBJ1-5; V: TRBV27; CDR3: CASSLGWGNQPQHF; DNA: TGTGCCAGCAGTTTAGGGTGGGGCAATCAGCCCCAGCATTTT
D: NA; size: NA; J: TRBJ2-5; V: TRBV4-1; CDR3: CASSQVPGLETQYF; DNA: TGCGCCAGCAGCCAAGTCCCCGGGTTAGAGACCCAGTACTTC
D: TRBD1; size: NA; J: TRBJ1-2; V: TRBV28; CDR3: CASSLGQVYGYTF; DNA: TGTGCCAGCAGTTTGGGACAGGTCTACGGCTACACCTTC
D: TRBD1; size: NA; J: TRBJ2-7; V: TRBV27; CDR3: CASSLRSGGSYEQYF; DNA: TGTGCCAGCAGTTTACGATCAGGGGGCTCCTACGAGCAGTACTTC
D: TRBD1; size: NA; J: TRBJ2-7; V: TRBV19; CDR3: CASSDRTTGGTFYEQYF; DNA: TGTGCCAGTTCAGACCGCACGACAGGGGGTACATTCTACGAGCAGTACTTC
D: TRBD1; size: NA; J: TRBJ2-7; V: TRBV15; CDR3: CATSGGQGHYEQYF; DNA: TGTGCCACCAGCGGTGGACAGGGCCACTACGAGCAGTACTTC
D: NA; size: NA; J: TRBJ2-7; V: TRBV19; CDR3: CASSERQDTYEQYF; DNA: TGTGCCAGTAGTGAACGACAGGATACCTACGAGCAGTACTTC
D: NA; size: once; J: TRBJ2-4; V: TRBV7-2; CDR3: CASEGAENIQYF; DNA: TGTGCCAGCGAGGGAGCGGAAAACATTCAGTACTTC
D: NA; size: NA; J: TRBJ2-7; V: TRBV30; CDR3: CAWGLVGYEQYF; DNA: TGTGCCTGGGGACTTGTGGGCTACGAGCAGTACTTC
D: TRBD1; size: NA; J: TRBJ2-2; V: TRBV4-1; CDR3: CASSQVLLGTVNTGELFF; DNA: TGCGCCAGCAGCCAAGTTCTCTTAGGGACAGTGAACACCGGGGAGCTGTTTTTT
D: NA; size: once; J: TRBJ2-5; V: TRBV25-1; CDR3: CASSEPQVGETQYF; DNA: TGTGCCAGCAGTGAGCCCCAGGTCGGGGAGACCCAGTACTTC
D: NA; size: once; J: TRBJ2-4; V: TRBV11-3; CDR3: CASSGYRENIQYF; DNA: TGTGCCAGCAGCGGATACAGGGAAAACATTCAGTACTTC
D: TRBD1; size: once; J: TRBJ2-7; V: TRBV7-9; CDR3: CASSSPRDRDEQYF; DNA: TGTGCCAGCAGCTCCCCCCGGGACAGGGACGAGCAGTACTTC
D: NA; size: NA; J: TRBJ2-5; V: TRBV29-1; CDR3: CSARGGPETQYF; DNA: TGCAGCGCGCGAGGAGGGCCGGAGACCCAGTACTTC
D: NA; size: NA; J: TRBJ1-1; V: TRBV5-1; CDR3: CASSLDPMNTEAFF; DNA: TGCGCCAGCAGCTTGGACCCGATGAACACTGAAGCTTTCTTT